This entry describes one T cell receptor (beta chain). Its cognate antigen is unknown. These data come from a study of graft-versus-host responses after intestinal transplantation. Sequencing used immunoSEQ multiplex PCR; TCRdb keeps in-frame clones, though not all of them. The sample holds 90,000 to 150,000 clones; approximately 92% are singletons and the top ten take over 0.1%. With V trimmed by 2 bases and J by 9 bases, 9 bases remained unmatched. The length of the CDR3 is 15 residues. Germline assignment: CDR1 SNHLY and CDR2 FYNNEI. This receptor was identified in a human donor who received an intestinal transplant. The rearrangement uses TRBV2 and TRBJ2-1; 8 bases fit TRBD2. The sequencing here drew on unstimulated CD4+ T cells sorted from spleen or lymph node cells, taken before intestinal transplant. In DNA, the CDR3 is TGTGCCAGCAGTGAATGGGCTAGCGGGTGGGTTGAGCAGTTCTTC. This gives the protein CASSEWASGWVEQFF. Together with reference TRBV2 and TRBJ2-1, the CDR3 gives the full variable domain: EPEVTQTPSHQVTQMGQEVILRCVPISNHLYFYWYRQILGQKVEFLVSFYNNEISEKSEIFDDQFSVERPDGSNFTLKIRSTKLEDSAMYFCASSEWASGWVEQFFGPGTRLTVL.